These 17 T cell receptor beta chains share one sample of origin, sequenced in a study of T-cell memory formation after mild COVID-19. TCRdb itself ran the 5' RACE reads through MiXCR, one entry per CDR3 protein. The data show about 150,000 distinct CDR3 sequences, roughly 15% seen once. Specimen: PBMCs or a T cell subset sorted from them (not recorded which). These receptors came from an adult woman who had mild COVID-19 (a few samples of this study predate the infection). Cell type and time point are not known.

V is TRBV7-3 and J is TRBJ2-5, with D uncertain. Deletions cut 5 bases from V and 7 bases from J, with 14 bases between. The CDR3 has 13 residues. Looked up from germline, CDR1 is SGHTA and CDR2 is FQGTGA. CDR3 sequence reads: CASSPREERTQYF. For the CDR3, the DNA is TGTGCCAGCAGCCCAAGGGAAGAGAGGACCCAGTACTTC.

This clonotype occurred a few times. The chain joins TRBV7-9 to TRBJ2-6, with TRBD1 matching over 9 bases. V lost 0 bases to trimming and J lost 0 bases; unmatched junction nucleotides: 12. The germline V gene has CDR1 SEHNR and CDR2 FQNEAQ (reference sequence). The CDR3 loop spans 21 amino acids. The DNA for the CDR3 is TGTGCCAGCAGCTTAGCGCGGGTCAAGGGACAGGGCCTCTCTGGGGCCAACGTCCTGACTTTC. This encodes CASSLARVKGQGLSGANVLTF.

This clonotype came up a few times. This chain connects TRBV7-9 to TRBJ2-7; 9 bases match TRBD2. CDR1 is SEHNR, CDR2 FQNEAQ, per germline (reference sequence). The CDR3 contains 16 residues. With 2 bases clipped from V and 2 bases from J, the junction kept 7 bases outside the gene matches. This CDR3 reads CASSLSQREATYEQYF. DNA of the CDR3: TGTGCCAGCAGCTTATCCCAGCGGGAGGCCACCTACGAGCAGTACTTC.

This rearrangement joins TRBV19 to TRBJ1-1; possible D gene TRBD1, 6 bases. Between the trimmed V and J ends, which lost 6 bases and 6 bases, there was a span of 17 bases. CDR1 is LNHDA, CDR2 SQIVND, per germline (reference sequence). The CDR3 loop spans 14 amino acids. CDR3 residues: CASSTGHGYAEAFF. DNA of the CDR3: TGTGCCAGTAGCACGGGACACGGTTATGCTGAAGCTTTCTTT. The full variable domain, completed using reference TRBV19 and TRBJ1-1, is DGGITQSPKYLFRKEGQNVTLSCEQNLNHDAMYWYRQDPGQGLRLIYYSQIVNDFQKGDIAEGYSVSREKKESFPLTVTSAQKNPTAFYLCASSTGHGYAEAFFGQGTRLTVV.

The CDR3 loop reads CASSPGQLNSPLHF. The CDR3, as DNA: TGTGCCAGCAGCCCGGGACAGTTAAATTCACCCCTCCACTTT. The chain combines TRBV7-9 with TRBJ1-6; 7 bases agree with TRBD1. Germline V lookup: CDR1 SEHNR, CDR2 FQNEAQ (reference sequence). J was trimmed by 7 bases and V by 5 bases; bases with no gene match: 5. CDR3 length equals 14 residues.

The genes are TRBV7-2 and TRBJ1-2, with D possibly being TRBD1 (5 bases). The V end was cut by 3 bases, the J end by 6 bases, with 17 bases between. CDR3 length: 15 residues. The germline gives CDR1 SGHTA, CDR2 FQGNSA. The CDR3 loop is CASSLGPGREDGYTF. The CDR3 DNA reads as TGTGCCAGCAGCTTGGGGCCCGGCAGGGAGGATGGCTACACCTTC.

The sample holds a few counts of this clonotype. The chain carries TRBV20-1 and TRBJ1-2; 9 bases map to TRBD1. This CDR3 contains 14 residues. Germline CDR1 DFQATT, CDR2 SNEGSKA (reference sequence). The J segment lost 5 bases and the V segment lost 4 bases, leaving 8 bases of the junction unmatched. CDR3 sequence: CSAIIAGQGYGYTF. The CDR3 DNA sequence: TGCAGTGCTATAATAGCGGGACAGGGTTATGGCTACACCTTC.

About this clonotype itself: Compared with germline, one end of the junction differs, possibly owing to a read error. The rearrangement joins TRBV6-6 to TRBJ2-5; no definite D call. This CDR3 spans 13 amino acids. From germline, CDR1 is MNHNY and CDR2 SVGAGI (reference sequence). The CDR3 DNA sequence: TGTGCCAGCAGTTACTCGAGTGGGCAAGCTAGAAACTTC. Encoded protein: CASSYSSGQARNF.

This clonotype was recorded many times. The V gene is TRBV20-1, the J gene TRBJ1-2, with a possible D match to TRBD1 (6 bases). Per germline, CDR1 DFQATT and CDR2 SNEGSKA (reference sequence). Trimming cost V 0 bases and J 4 bases, with 15 bases left between them. There are 15 residues in the CDR3. As DNA, the CDR3 is TGCAGTGCTAGAGACAAAACAGGGTTCACCTATGGCTACACCTTC. Translating it yields CSARDKTGFTYGYTF.

Ten or more counts support this clonotype. V and J are TRBV7-9 and TRBJ2-1, with a tentative D call TRBD2 (5 bases). Germline CDR1 and CDR2: SEHNR and FQNEAQ (reference sequence). The CDR3 covers 14 residues. V was trimmed by 5 bases and J by 5 bases, leaving 13 bases between them. The CDR3 DNA reads as TGTGCCAGCAGCCCTGGGATGGGAGACAATGAGCAGTTCTTC. As protein: CASSPGMGDNEQFF.

This clonotype was observed at least ten times. The rearrangement links TRBV4-1 to TRBJ2-1, with unresolved D. The CDR3 loop spans 13 amino acids. Trimming removed 0 bases from V and 6 bases from J, with 6 bases in between. Looked up from germline, CDR1 is MGHRA and CDR2 is YSYEKL. As DNA, the CDR3 is TGCGCCAGCAGCCAAGATTGGACCAATGAGCAGTTCTTC. It is translated as CASSQDWTNEQFF.

V is TRBV27 and J is TRBJ2-5, with 8 nucleotides matching TRBD1. The V and J ends lost 6 bases and 2 bases, in that order; junction bases with no gene match: 2. This CDR3 spans 13 amino acids. From germline, CDR1 is MNHEY and CDR2 SMNVEV (reference sequence). CDR3 amino acids: CASSRQGQETQYF. The CDR3, as DNA: TGTGCCAGCAGCAGACAGGGGCAAGAGACCCAGTACTTC.

This clonotype was counted only a few times. This chain links TRBV4-1 with TRBJ1-2; the D gene is possibly TRBD1 (5 bases). This CDR3 is built from 13 residues. CDR1 and CDR2 (germline): MGHRA, YSYEKL. The germline V and J ends were trimmed by 4 bases and 3 bases, with 9 bases remaining between them. CDR3 amino acids: CASSRGSYYGYTF. CDR3 DNA sequence: TGCGCCAGCAGCCGGGGGTCCTACTATGGCTACACCTTC.

The chain employs TRBV27 and TRBJ2-2; weak D call: TRBD1 (6 bases). There are 16 residues in the CDR3. V lost 0 bases and J 4 bases, leaving 12 bases between the germline ends. Germline V lookup: CDR1 MNHEY, CDR2 SMNVEV (reference sequence). CDR3 protein: CASSLSAGAATGELFF. The CDR3, as DNA: TGTGCCAGCAGTTTATCAGCAGGGGCTGCCACCGGGGAGCTGTTTTTT.

This clonotype was counted a few times. The rearrangement links TRBV29-1 to TRBJ2-7; 8 bases fit TRBD2. This CDR3 region has 14 residues. The ends lost 1 base at V and 0 bases at J; junction bases unmatched: 2. Germline V gene data show CDR1 as SQVTM and CDR2 as ANQGSEA. The CDR3 protein is CSVEVAGGSYEQYF. CDR3 DNA sequence: TGCAGCGTTGAAGTGGCGGGAGGCTCCTACGAGCAGTACTTC.

This clonotype was seen a handful of times. The chain couples TRBV5-1 to TRBJ2-3, with unresolved D. Trimming pared 0 bases from V and 2 bases from J, leaving 16 bases between. The germline V gene has CDR1 SGHRS and CDR2 YFSETQ. The CDR3 spans 17 residues. The CDR3 is CASSLVANIANTDTQYF. The CDR3 nucleotides read TGCGCCAGCAGCTTGGTGGCTAATATAGCCAACACAGATACGCAGTATTTT.

This clonotype turned up a few times. This chain joins TRBV7-3 and TRBJ2-2; TRBD2 matches at 8 bases. CDR1 is SGHTA, CDR2 FQGTGA, per germline. CDR3 length equals 15 residues. V gave up 1 base and J gave up 5 bases; unmatched junction bases: 3. The CDR3 reads CASSLNPGGTGELFF. Written as DNA, the CDR3 is TGTGCCAGCAGCTTAAATCCGGGGGGGACCGGGGAGCTGTTTTTT.